The text below deals with one TCR beta chain. Its target is unknown. Employing constant-segment primers, 5'RACE generated TCR alpha and TCR beta cDNA libraries bearing sample barcodes and UMIs. TCRdb independently ran MiXCR on the 5' RACE reads; one entry per CDR3 protein. This sample carries 75,000 to 90,000 distinct CDR3 sequences, more than 11% of them seen once, and the ten largest clones take 31%. This entry comes from a study of T-cell memory formation after mild COVID-19. Study overall: For the most part, TCR clusters were specific to one donor.

Study-wide results and caveats: Prior to infection, memory already included some responding clones, suggesting cross-reactive memory joined.

V was pared by 6 bases and J by 3 bases, with 11 bases of the junction left unmatched. The CDR3 length is 14 residues. Per the germline V gene, CDR1 is DFQATT and CDR2 is SNEGSKA (reference sequence). The sample comprised PBMCs or a T cell subset sorted from them (not recorded which). This TCR was sampled from an adult woman who had mild COVID-19 (a few samples of this study predate the infection). Cell type and time point are not known. The chain links TRBV20-1 to TRBJ2-7; 7 bases line up with TRBD1. CDR3 loop: CSAHDRARNYEQYF. The CDR3 nucleotides read TGCAGTGCACACGACAGGGCCAGGAACTACGAGCAGTACTTC.